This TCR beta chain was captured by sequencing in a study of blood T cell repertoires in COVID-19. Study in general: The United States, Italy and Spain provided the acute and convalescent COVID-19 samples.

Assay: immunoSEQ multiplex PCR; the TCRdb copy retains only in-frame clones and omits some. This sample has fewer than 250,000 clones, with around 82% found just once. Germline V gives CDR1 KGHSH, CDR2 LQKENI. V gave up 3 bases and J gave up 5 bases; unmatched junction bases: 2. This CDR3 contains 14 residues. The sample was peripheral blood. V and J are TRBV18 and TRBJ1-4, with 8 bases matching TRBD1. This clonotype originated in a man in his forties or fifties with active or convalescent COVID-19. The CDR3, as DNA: TGTGCCAGCTCACCGGACAGGGTGAATGAAAAACTGTTTTTT. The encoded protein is CASSPDRVNEKLFF.